The sequence of this TCR beta chain was determined in a study of control samples from healthy donors and cancer patients. V shed 5 bases and J 2 bases; nucleotides not matched to a gene: 11. Germline V gene sequence: CDR1 SGHTA, CDR2 FQGTGA. This CDR3 comprises 18 residues. The table came from immunoSEQ multiplex PCR; TCRdb's copy has only in-frame clones and leaves some out. The sample has some 120,000 clones, over 75% seen once. The source material was blood. The chain couples TRBV7-3 to TRBJ2-6; the match to TRBD2 covers 8 bases. The TCR sequence derives from a man aged 18 to 30 in good health. CDR3 amino acids: CASSHLGGAPTGANVLTF. CDR3 sequence (DNA): TGTGCCAGCAGCCACCTCGGGGGGGCTCCGACTGGGGCCAACGTCCTGACTTTC.